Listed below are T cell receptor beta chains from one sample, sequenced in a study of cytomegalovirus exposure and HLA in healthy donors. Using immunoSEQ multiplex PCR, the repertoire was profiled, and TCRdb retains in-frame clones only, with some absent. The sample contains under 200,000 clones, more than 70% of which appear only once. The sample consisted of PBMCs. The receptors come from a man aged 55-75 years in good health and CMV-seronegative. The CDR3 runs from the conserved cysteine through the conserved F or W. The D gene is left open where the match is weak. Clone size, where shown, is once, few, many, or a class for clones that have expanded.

CDR3: CASSETSGSTGELFF; DNA: TGTGCCAGCAGCGAGACTAGCGGGAGCACCGGGGAGCTGTTTTTT; J: TRBJ2-2; V: TRBV7-7; size: -; D: TRBD2
CDR3: CASRQRGTQYF; DNA: TGTGCCAGCAGGCAGCGGGGCACGCAGTATTTT; J: TRBJ2-3; V: TRBV11-2; size: -; D: TRBD2
CDR3: CASSLIGTGYNEQFF; DNA: TGCGCCAGCAGCTTGATTGGGACAGGCTACAATGAGCAGTTCTTC; J: TRBJ2-1; V: TRBV5-1; size: -; D: TRBD1
CDR3: CASSPTDRGRGQYF; DNA: TGTGCCAGCAGCCCTACCGACAGGGGGCGCGGGCAGTACTTC; J: TRBJ2-7; V: TRBV28; size: -; D: TRBD1
CDR3: CASSIWGGAGEQFF; DNA: TGTGCCAGTAGTATCTGGGGGGGGGCCGGCGAGCAGTTCTTC; J: TRBJ2-1; V: TRBV19; size: -; D: -
CDR3: CASSSAAGEQYF; DNA: TGTGCCAGCAGCTCAGCCGCAGGCGAGCAGTACTTC; J: TRBJ2-7; V: TRBV5-5; size: -; D: -
CDR3: CASSPPPGLTENEQFF; DNA: TGTGCCAGCAGCCCGCCTCCGGGACTAACTGAGAATGAGCAGTTCTTC; J: TRBJ2-1; V: TRBV16; size: -; D: TRBD2
CDR3: CASSLAGVSAYEQYF; DNA: TGTGCCAGCAGCTTAGCGGGGGTTTCCGCCTACGAGCAGTACTTC; J: TRBJ2-7; V: TRBV11-2; size: -; D: -
CDR3: CASSPTGGSLGGEQFF; DNA: TGTGCCAGCAGCCCAACGGGGGGCTCTTTGGGGGGCGAGCAGTTCTTC; J: TRBJ2-1; V: TRBV5-6; size: -; D: -
CDR3: CSVAEGQGANEKLFF; DNA: TGCAGCGTTGCCGAGGGACAGGGTGCTAATGAAAAACTGTTTTTT; J: TRBJ1-4; V: TRBV29-1; size: once; D: TRBD1
CDR3: CASSTGSRPETQYF; DNA: TGCGCCAGCAGCACCGGGTCGAGGCCTGAGACCCAGTACTTC; J: TRBJ2-5; V: TRBV10-1; size: few; D: -
CDR3: CASSLWAGTGAYEQYF; DNA: TGTGCCAGCAGCTTATGGGCCGGGACAGGGGCCTACGAGCAGTACTTC; J: TRBJ2-7; V: TRBV7-6; size: -; D: TRBD1
CDR3: CASSLAGGLGGANEKLFF; DNA: TGCGCCAGCAGCTTGGCAGGGGGCCTCGGCGGAGCTAATGAAAAACTGTTTTTT; J: TRBJ1-4; V: TRBV5-1; size: -; D: TRBD1
CDR3: CASSPGDHGIETQYF; DNA: TGTGCCAGCAGCCCGGGGGATCATGGGATAGAGACCCAGTACTTC; J: TRBJ2-5; V: TRBV28; size: once; D: -
CDR3: CASSYLDSYSNYGYTF; DNA: TGTGCCAGCAGTTACCTGGACAGTTACTCAAACTATGGCTACACCTTC; J: TRBJ1-2; V: TRBV6-4; size: -; D: -
CDR3: CASSLEASGKETQYF; DNA: TGCGCCAGCAGCTTGGAGGCTAGCGGGAAAGAGACCCAGTACTTC; J: TRBJ2-5; V: TRBV5-1; size: -; D: TRBD2
CDR3: CASSPSTSVSYEQYF; DNA: TGTGCCAGCAGCCCTTCGACTAGCGTCTCCTACGAGCAGTACTTC; J: TRBJ2-7; V: TRBV27; size: -; D: TRBD2
CDR3: CAIGGGVLNQPQHF; DNA: TGTGCCATCGGAGGTGGGGTTCTCAATCAGCCCCAGCATTTT; J: TRBJ1-5; V: TRBV10-3; size: few; D: -